These 13 T cell receptor beta chains originate from one sample sequenced in a study of T cell repertoires in cytomegalovirus infection. From the reads, TCRdb called clonotypes with MiXCR, one entry per CDR3 protein. The table has approximately 250,000 distinct CDR3 sequences, approximately 9% seen once. Material: PBMCs. All receptors come from a human donor in good health (CMV status not recorded). Some clones in this sample may be carry-over from other donors' samples.

This clonotype was found many times. The chain combines TRBV7-9 with TRBJ2-3, with unresolved D. The length of the CDR3 is 13 residues. In germline, CDR1 is SEHNR, CDR2 FQNEAQ (reference sequence). Trimming stripped 8 bases from V and 2 bases from J, with 11 bases between. CDR3 in DNA: TGTGCCAGCCGTCCTTTCTCCACAGATACGCAGTATTTT. Amino acid sequence: CASRPFSTDTQYF.

The V and J genes are TRBV11-2 and TRBJ2-3; the D call may be TRBD1 or TRBD2 (6 bases each). V lost 6 bases and J lost 2, with 21 bases in between. Germline assignment: CDR1 SGHAT and CDR2 FQNNGV. CDR3 length: 17 amino acids. CDR3 coding DNA: TGTGCCAGCAGATTCGTCCTAGGGGGACTCAACACAGATACGCAGTATTTT. Translating gives CASRFVLGGLNTDTQYF.

In its sample, this clonotype was seen a few times. The chain uses TRBV29-1 and TRBJ2-5; D ambiguous. Per the germline V gene, CDR1 is SQVTM and CDR2 is ANQGSEA. V was cut by 5 bases and J by 1 base, with 11 bases left in between. The CDR3 contains 13 residues. The chain's CDR3 is CSVLRNPQETQYF. CDR3 sequence (DNA): TGCAGCGTTTTACGGAACCCCCAAGAGACCCAGTACTTC.

This clonotype was counted ten times or more. This chain connects TRBV10-3 to TRBJ2-7; D gene unclear. Looked up from germline, CDR1 is ENHRY and CDR2 is SYGVKD. Trimming pared 0 bases from V and 4 bases from J, leaving 13 bases between. The CDR3 sequence is 15 residues long. The CDR3 DNA reads TGTGCCATCAGTGAGTCGGGCAGTGATTCTTACGAGCAGTACTTC. Protein product: CAISESGSDSYEQYF.

This clonotype has more than one count but fewer than ten. The rearrangement links TRBV12-3 or TRBV12-4 to TRBJ1-1; D may be TRBD1 (6 bases). V lost 1 base and J 7 bases, leaving 16 bases between the germline ends. This CDR3 has 15 amino acids. As DNA, the CDR3 is TGTGCCAGCAGTTTAGTTGTAGGGACACCCCGTGAAGCTTTCTTT. Its protein product is CASSLVVGTPREAFF.

This clonotype was recorded at least ten times. The chain recombines TRBV28 with TRBJ1-5, with D maybe TRBD1 (6 bases). This CDR3 has 15 residues. Germline V lookup: CDR1 MDHEN, CDR2 SYDVKM. Trimming removed 9 bases at V and 5 bases at J, with 20 bases between. CDR3 in DNA: TGTGCCAGTTCCGAGGGGGGGCTTGGCGATCAGCCCCAGCATTTT. This gives the protein CASSEGGLGDQPQHF.

This clonotype appeared many times. V usage is TRBV7-2 and J usage is TRBJ2-3, with D tentatively TRBD2 (6 bases). Trimming left V 3 bases short and J 12 bases short, with 13 bases between. Germline V CDR1 and CDR2: SGHTA, FQGNSA. The CDR3 is made up of 12 amino acids. For the CDR3, the DNA is TGTGCCAGCAGCTTGCCTTTGCGGGGCCAGTATTTT. This codes for CASSLPLRGQYF.

This clonotype showed up many times. This rearrangement joins TRBV12-3 or TRBV12-4 to TRBJ2-3, with 10 bases matching TRBD2. This CDR3 comprises 14 residues. V was pared by 6 bases and J by 6 bases, with 6 bases of the junction left unmatched. CDR3 loop: CASRSGGASDTQYF. The CDR3 region has the DNA TGTGCCAGCAGGAGCGGGGGGGCTTCGGATACGCAGTATTTT.

This clonotype was detected ten times or more. The CDR3 sequence: CASSHFGGGKEQYF. The CDR3 nucleotides read TGTGCCAGCAGTCACTTTGGGGGGGGCAAGGAGCAGTACTTC. J is TRBJ2-7 and V is TRBV6-1, with a weak D call TRBD2 (7 bases). Germline loops: CDR1 MNHNS, CDR2 SASEGT. The CDR3 has 14 amino acids. V shed 5 bases and J shed 7 bases, with 18 bases lying between them.

This clonotype was counted many times. The V and J genes are TRBV7-2 and TRBJ2-7; no definite D call. V shed 3 bases and J shed 7 bases, with 16 bases lying between them. Germline V lookup: CDR1 SGHTA, CDR2 FQGNSA. The CDR3 length is 14 residues. CDR3 nucleotide sequence: TGTGCCAGCAGCTTGGGCTCGGCTCCGCGTGAGCAGTACTTC. It translates to CASSLGSAPREQYF.

This clonotype was seen more than once but under ten times. The chain employs TRBV7-6 and TRBJ2-7; 12 positions match TRBD1. After removal of 6 bases from V and 6 bases from J, the junction contained 6 bases not matched to a gene. Germline V lookup: CDR1 SGHVS, CDR2 FNYEAQ. This CDR3 spans 14 amino acids. Written as DNA, the CDR3 is TGTGCCAGCAGTCCCGGGACAGGGGGCGTCGAGCAGTACTTC. Translation gives CASSPGTGGVEQYF.

This clonotype appeared once. V and J are TRBV28 and TRBJ1-6; TRBD1 is a possible D gene (6 bases). The CDR3 length is 13 residues. Germline CDR1 reads MDHEN; CDR2 reads SYDVKM. The V end was cut by 10 bases, the J end by 6 bases, with 13 bases between. In DNA form, the CDR3 reads TGTGCCAACAAACGGGGGCCTAATTCACCCCTCCACTTT. The encoded protein is CANKRGPNSPLHF.

This clonotype has a count of ten or more. Here the CDR3 DNA reads TGTGCCACCAGCAGTAGACAGAACACTGAAGCTTTCTTT. Its translation is CATSSRQNTEAFF. The genes are TRBV15 and TRBJ1-1; D gene ambiguous. This CDR3 region has 13 residues. The germline V and J ends were trimmed by 3 bases and 1 base, with 6 bases remaining between them. Germline V gives CDR1 LNHNV, CDR2 YYDKDF (reference sequence).